The 29 T cell receptor beta chains below come from one sample, sequenced in a study of T cell changes during pregnancy in multiple sclerosis. The table came from immunoSEQ multiplex PCR; TCRdb's copy has only in-frame clones and leaves some out. The data hold about 89,000 clones, with approximately 95% observed a single time. This material consisted of peripheral blood, taken after pregnancy. These receptors were obtained from a female donor in good health, enrolled as a control in a pregnancy study.

The chain uses TRBV27 and TRBJ2-7; D possibly corresponds to TRBD1 (6 bases). The CDR3 totals 15 residues. Germline CDR1 is MNHEY and CDR2 is SMNVEV (reference sequence). Trimming took off 6 bases at V and 7 bases at J, with 22 bases between the two ends. The DNA of the CDR3 is TGTGCCAGCAGAAGTGCTGGGGGCGCACTTCAGGAGCAGTACTTC. Its protein is CASRSAGGALQEQYF.

The table lists this clone with a few counts. V and J are TRBV7-8 and TRBJ1-1, with 9 nucleotides matching TRBD1. Germline CDR1 and CDR2: SGHVS and FQNEAQ. The ends lost 1 base at V and 5 bases at J; junction bases unmatched: 5. The CDR3 has 15 residues. This CDR3 is CASSLEQGALTEAFF. The CDR3 bases are TGTGCCAGCAGCTTAGAACAGGGGGCGCTGACTGAAGCTTTCTTT.

V gene TRBV18 combines with J gene TRBJ1-5, with D maybe TRBD1 (6 bases). V gave up 4 bases and J gave up 1 base, with 8 bases separating them. Germline CDR1 and CDR2: KGHSH and LQKENI. The CDR3 length is 14 residues. CDR3 region: CASSRQASNQPQHF. In nucleotides, the CDR3 is TGTGCCAGCTCACGACAGGCCAGCAATCAGCCCCAGCATTTT.

The table lists this clone with a few counts. The chain combines TRBV6-1 with TRBJ2-1; tentative D call: TRBD1 (6 bases). V lost 5 bases, J lost 6 bases, and 14 bases lay in between. This CDR3 spans 14 amino acids. CDR1 is MNHNS and CDR2 is SASEGT in the germline V gene. The CDR3 here is CASSSNLGGNEQFF. The CDR3 DNA is TGTGCCAGCAGTTCTAACCTAGGGGGCAATGAGCAGTTCTTC.

This clone showed up just once. The CDR3 region is CASSFGASGTNREYF. The DNA of the CDR3 is TGCGCCAGCAGCTTCGGGGCGAGCGGGACCAATCGGGAGTATTTT. The rearrangement joins TRBV5-1 to TRBJ2-3, with 7 bases identical to TRBD2. The V gene's germline CDR1 is SGHRS and CDR2 YFSETQ. CDR3 length: 15 residues. J was trimmed by 13 bases and V by 2 bases; bases with no gene match: 16.

CDR3 in DNA: TGTGCCAGCAGTGAACCGGGAAACACCATATATTTT. This translates into CASSEPGNTIYF. The J gene is TRBJ1-3, the V gene TRBV6-1; the D is unclear. Trimming pared 2 bases from V and 4 bases from J, leaving 3 bases between. The length of the CDR3 is 12 residues. The germline CDR1 and CDR2 sequences are MNHNS and SASEGT.

This rearrangement joins TRBV5-1 to TRBJ1-2, with 10 bases lining up with TRBD1. The CDR3 sequence is 15 residues long. Germline loops: CDR1 SGHRS, CDR2 YFSETQ. With 3 bases clipped from V and 3 bases from J, the junction kept 5 bases outside the gene matches. This CDR3 is CASSSRDRGDYGYTF. Written as DNA, the CDR3 is TGCGCCAGCAGCTCCCGGGACAGGGGCGACTATGGCTACACCTTC.

This clone was seen only a few times. V is TRBV5-1 and J is TRBJ1-1, with a weak D call TRBD1 (6 bases). Germline V CDR1 and CDR2: SGHRS, YFSETQ. V lost 2 bases, J lost 4 bases, and 12 bases lay in between. The CDR3 has 14 residues. In DNA, the CDR3 is TGCGCCAGCAGCTTAACAGGGTACGGCACTGAAGCTTTCTTT. Its translation is CASSLTGYGTEAFF.

CDR3 sequence reads: CASSPLGGRPQYF. CDR3 nucleotides: TGTGCCAGCTCACCGTTGGGGGGGAGGCCCCAGTACTTC. V usage is TRBV18 and J usage is TRBJ2-5; 7 bases line up with TRBD2. Germline V gene lookup returns CDR1 KGHSH and CDR2 LQKENI. The V gene end was trimmed by 3 bases and the J gene end by 9 bases; junction bases not matched to a gene: 7. The CDR3 is 13 amino acids.

This rearrangement joins TRBV28 to TRBJ2-2; 15 nucleotides match TRBD2. Looked up from germline, CDR1 is MDHEN and CDR2 is SYDVKM. V was clipped by 1 base and J by 3 bases; unmatched bases: 9. The CDR3 has 20 amino acids. The CDR3 DNA reads as TGTGCCAGCAGTTTATCTCAGGGACTAGCGGGAGGAGGTGACACCGGGGAGCTGTTTTTT. Translating gives CASSLSQGLAGGGDTGELFF. Drawing the rest from reference TRBV28 and TRBJ2-2, the complete variable domain is DVKVTQSSRYLVKRTGEKVFLECVQDMDHENMFWYRQDPGLGLRLIYFSYDVKMKEKGDIPEGYSVSREKKERFSLILESASTNQTSMYLCASSLSQGLAGGGDTGELFFGEGSRLTVL.

The chain carries TRBV5-4 and TRBJ2-5, with 8 bases aligning to TRBD2. Germline V gene data show CDR1 as SGHNT and CDR2 as YYREEE (reference sequence). The CDR3 runs 14 residues. V dropped 4 bases and J dropped 1; count of bases not matched to a gene: 3. CDR3 loop: CASSPGTSQETQYF. For the CDR3, the DNA is TGTGCCAGCAGCCCTGGGACTAGCCAAGAGACCCAGTACTTC.

The CDR3 nucleotides are TGTGCCAGTAGCCCCGCGGCTTCTCAATACCAAGAGACCCAGTACTTC. This translates into CASSPAASQYQETQYF. V and J are TRBV19 and TRBJ2-5, with no clear D. Germline V gives CDR1 LNHDA, CDR2 SQIVND (reference sequence). Trimming shortened V by 6 bases and J by 0 bases, and 17 bases separated the two germline ends. The length of the CDR3 is 16 residues.

The sample holds a few counts of this clone. The CDR3 bases are TGTGCCAGCAACCACCCTAGATCTGGCGAGCAGTACTTC. Residues: CASNHPRSGEQYF. V gene TRBV28 combines with J gene TRBJ2-7, with unresolved D. Germline V gene lookup returns CDR1 MDHEN and CDR2 SYDVKM. This CDR3 spans 13 amino acids. V was trimmed by 7 bases and J by 6 bases, leaving 16 bases between them. The whole variable domain, filled in from reference TRBV28 and TRBJ2-7, reads DVKVTQSSRYLVKRTGEKVFLECVQDMDHENMFWYRQDPGLGLRLIYFSYDVKMKEKGDIPEGYSVSREKKERFSLILESASTNQTSMYLCASNHPRSGEQYFGPGTRLTVT.

This chain connects TRBV5-1 to TRBJ2-5; TRBD2 aligns across 8 bases. The V segment lost 5 bases and the J segment 4 bases; nucleotides outside the gene matches: 7. CDR3 length: 14 amino acids. Per the germline V gene, CDR1 is SGHRS and CDR2 is YFSETQ. The CDR3 DNA sequence: TGCGCCAGCAGAACAGCGGGAGAAGGAGAGACCCAGTACTTC. Its translation is CASRTAGEGETQYF.

V and J are TRBV28 and TRBJ2-3; D gene uncertain. There are 14 residues in the CDR3. Germline V gene data show CDR1 as MDHEN and CDR2 as SYDVKM. V lost 4 bases, J lost 0 bases, and 8 bases lay in between. CDR3 nucleotides: TGTGCCAGCAGTTCCGCGGCGAGCACAGATACGCAGTATTTT. As protein: CASSSAASTDTQYF.

This chain links TRBV2 with TRBJ2-5, with TRBD1 identical over 11 bases. CDR1 and CDR2 (germline): SNHLY, FYNNEI. Trimming took 7 bases from V and 2 from J; bases not matched to a gene: 6. The CDR3 has 15 residues. The CDR3 here is CASNRDRGWQETQYF. DNA of the CDR3: TGTGCCAGCAACCGGGACAGGGGGTGGCAAGAGACCCAGTACTTC.

The chain combines TRBV5-1 with TRBJ2-5; TRBD2 matches at 10 bases. V shed 5 bases and J 7 bases; nucleotides not matched to a gene: 11. CDR1 and CDR2 (germline): SGHRS, YFSETQ. This CDR3 contains 15 residues. This CDR3 reads CASRLDPSGRGTQYF. The CDR3 region has the DNA TGCGCCAGCAGACTAGACCCTAGCGGGAGAGGGACCCAGTACTTC.

A single count supports this clone. V gene TRBV5-1 combines with J gene TRBJ2-7; TRBD2 matches 8 bases. V dropped 0 bases and J dropped 1; count of bases not matched to a gene: 3. The CDR3 contains 15 residues. CDR1 and CDR2 from the germline V gene are SGHRS and YFSETQ. The CDR3 DNA is TGCGCCAGCAGCTTGGAACTAGCGGTATCCTACGAGCAGTACTTC. This codes for CASSLELAVSYEQYF.

In this sample, this clone turned up once. The J gene is TRBJ1-4, the V gene TRBV5-1, with D perhaps TRBD1 (6 bases). This CDR3 is 15 amino acids long. Germline lookup yields CDR1 SGHRS and CDR2 YFSETQ. Trimming pared 5 bases from V and 0 bases from J, leaving 11 bases between. CDR3 sequence (DNA): TGCGCCAGCAGAAGAACAGGGACAACTAATGAAAAACTGTTTTTT. Its protein is CASRRTGTTNEKLFF.

This chain uses TRBV5-1 with TRBJ1-2; a possible D gene is TRBD1 (6 bases). Trimming pared 1 base from V and 6 bases from J, leaving 16 bases between. The CDR3 covers 15 residues. Per the germline V gene, CDR1 is SGHRS and CDR2 is YFSETQ. CDR3 region: CASSLLQGSTDGYTF. In DNA, the CDR3 is TGCGCCAGCAGCTTGTTGCAGGGGTCGACGGATGGCTACACCTTC.

The CDR3: CASSHTGLARSYEQYF. Here the CDR3 DNA reads TGTGCCAGCAGTCATACCGGACTAGCGCGATCCTACGAGCAGTACTTC. This chain links TRBV28 with TRBJ2-7, with 9 nucleotides matching TRBD2. Germline CDR1 is MDHEN and CDR2 is SYDVKM. Trimming removed 5 bases from V and 1 base from J; junction bases left unmatched: 9. This CDR3 spans 16 amino acids.

The rearrangement joins TRBV6-1 to TRBJ2-7; 10 positions agree with TRBD1. CDR1 and CDR2 from the germline V gene are MNHNS and SASEGT. The CDR3 length is 15 residues. Trimming removed 2 bases from V and 2 bases from J; junction bases left unmatched: 3. CDR3 nucleotide sequence: TGTGCCAGCAGTGAACCGGACAGGGGGACCTACGAGCAGTACTTC. This encodes CASSEPDRGTYEQYF.

The chain links TRBV4-2 to TRBJ2-7; 14 bases are shared with TRBD2. In germline, CDR1 is LGHNA, CDR2 YNFKEQ. This CDR3 has 19 amino acids. J was trimmed by 2 bases and V by 4 bases; bases with no gene match: 13. The CDR3 region is CASSPLTGTSGSDPYEQYF. The CDR3 DNA reads TGTGCCAGCAGCCCCTTGACCGGGACTAGCGGGAGTGACCCCTACGAGCAGTACTTC.

V usage is TRBV13 and J usage is TRBJ2-2; 8 bases are a match to TRBD2. The CDR3 totals 17 residues. With V trimmed by 0 bases and J by 2 bases, 5 bases remained unmatched. Germline lookup yields CDR1 PRHDT and CDR2 FYEKMQ (reference sequence). DNA of the CDR3: TGTGCCAGCAGCTTAGGGGGCGCGGGGGGAAACACCGGGGAGCTGTTTTTT. This translates into CASSLGGAGGNTGELFF. Full variable domain (remainder filled in from reference TRBV13 and TRBJ2-2): AAGVIQSPRHLIKEKRETATLKCYPIPRHDTVYWYQQGPGQDPQFLISFYEKMQSDKGSIPDRFSAQQFSDYHSELNMSSLELGDSALYFCASSLGGAGGNTGELFFGEGSRLTVL.

The chain links TRBV10-3 to TRBJ2-7, with a weak D call TRBD1 (5 bases). Germline CDR1 and CDR2: ENHRY and SYGVKD. V was clipped by 11 bases and J by 5 bases, with 19 bases between them. The CDR3 totals 13 residues. CDR3 nucleotide sequence: TGTGCCTCCGTCAGGGTGTCGACCCACGAGCAGTACTTC. It translates to CASVRVSTHEQYF.

This chain links TRBV28 with TRBJ2-3; 9 positions agree with TRBD1. This CDR3 has 17 amino acids. The J segment lost 6 bases and the V segment lost 6 bases, leaving 16 bases of the junction unmatched. Germline loops: CDR1 MDHEN, CDR2 SYDVKM. The CDR3 loop reads CASSPVGHPTGGDTQYF. As DNA, the CDR3 is TGTGCCAGCAGCCCGGTCGGGCACCCCACAGGGGGCGATACGCAGTATTTT.

The CDR3 reads CASSNPGGTDTQYF. CDR3 nucleotides: TGTGCCAGCAGCAACCCGGGAGGAACAGATACGCAGTATTTT. This chain joins TRBV7-9 and TRBJ2-3; 7 positions match TRBD2. CDR3 size: 14 residues. V was pared by 5 bases and J by 3 bases, with 5 bases of the junction left unmatched. Germline loops: CDR1 SEHNR, CDR2 FQNEAQ (reference sequence). The full variable domain, rest sourced from reference TRBV7-9 and TRBJ2-3, is DTGVSQNPRHKITKRGQNVTFRCDPISEHNRLYWYRQTLGQGPEFLTYFQNEAQLEKSRLLSDRFSAERPKGSFSTLEIQRTEQGDSAMYLCASSNPGGTDTQYFGPGTRLTVL.

This sequence joins TRBV28 and TRBJ2-6; 10 positions match TRBD2. Unmatched junction bases numbered 6, after V lost 3 bases and J lost 4 bases. The CDR3 loop spans 17 amino acids. Germline CDR1 and CDR2: MDHEN and SYDVKM. The CDR3 nucleotides are TGTGCCAGCAGTTTCTCAGCGGGAGGGTCCGGGGCCAACGTCCTGACTTTC. It encodes CASSFSAGGSGANVLTF.

The rearrangement links TRBV10-3 to TRBJ2-7; tentative D call: TRBD2 (5 bases). CDR1 is ENHRY and CDR2 is SYGVKD in the germline V gene. The CDR3 is 19 residues long. Deletions cut 2 bases from V and 0 bases from J, with 23 bases between. In DNA form, the CDR3 reads TGTGCCATCAGTGAGATTGTCGTTGGGGAGACTTTAAGCTCCTACGAGCAGTACTTC. Residues: CAISEIVVGETLSSYEQYF.